The rows below give T cell receptor beta chains drawn from one sample of a study of blood T cell repertoires in COVID-19. Clones were read by immunoSEQ multiplex PCR, and TCRdb kept only the in-frame ones, dropping some. The sample has over 85,000 clones; 65% to 80% are singletons. Sequenced material: peripheral blood. These receptors originate from a woman aged 60-75 years with acute or convalescent COVID-19. Each CDR3 is given with its conserved first and last residue. Fields, in order: CDR3 length, J gene, clone size, V gene, D gene, CDR3 protein, CDR3 DNA. D genes are given only for firm matches. A clone size is listed for some rows: how often the clone was seen (once, few, many), or a class if it is expanded.

>16|TRBJ1-6|-|TRBV4-2|-
CASSQVDSKSYSPLHF
TGTGCCAGCAGCCAAGTGGACAGCAAATCCTATTCACCCCTCCACTTT
>15|TRBJ1-5|-|TRBV28|TRBD1
CASRRQGSGNQPQHF
TGTGCCAGCAGAAGACAGGGTTCCGGCAATCAGCCCCAGCATTTT
>18|TRBJ2-2|once|TRBV7-2|TRBD2
CASSLRPTSGGGTGELFF
TGTGCCAGCAGCTTACGACCTACTAGCGGGGGTGGGACCGGGGAGCTGTTTTTT
>14|TRBJ2-7|-|TRBV5-4|-
CASSLRSEGDEQYF
TGTGCCAGCAGCTTACGGTCGGAGGGCGACGAGCAGTACTTC
>18|TRBJ1-2|-|TRBV4-2|TRBD1
CASSQVTSGGALDYGYTF
TGTGCCAGCAGCCAAGTCACTTCAGGGGGCGCCCTGGACTATGGCTACACCTTC
>17|TRBJ1-2|once|TRBV23-1|-
CASSQRPTASNNYGYTF
TGCGCCAGCAGTCAACGCCCGACAGCCTCGAATAACTATGGCTACACCTTC
>11|TRBJ1-1|-|TRBV12-3/TRBV12-4|-
CASSRSPEAFF
TGTGCCAGCAGTCGGTCCCCTGAAGCTTTCTTT
>17|TRBJ1-1|-|TRBV5-8|-
CASSKPSQGLWGTEAFF
TGTGCCAGCAGCAAGCCCTCCCAGGGCCTATGGGGCACTGAAGCTTTCTTT
>12|TRBJ1-5|-|TRBV12-3/TRBV12-4|-
CASSFGREVVHF
TGTGCCAGCAGTTTTGGCAGGGAGGTAGTGCATTTT
>15|TRBJ1-2|-|TRBV18|-
CASSPSEQGLGGYTF
TGTGCCAGCTCACCGTCGGAGCAGGGGCTGGGAGGCTACACCTTC
>13|TRBJ1-2|-|TRBV12-3/TRBV12-4|-
CASSSGRGMGYTF
TGTGCCAGCAGTTCGGGCAGGGGTATGGGCTACACCTTC
>17|TRBJ2-2|few|TRBV6-1|TRBD1
CASSARLTGLNTGELFF
TGTGCCAGCAGTGCCCGCCTGACAGGGTTGAACACCGGGGAGCTGTTTTTT
>14|TRBJ1-1|-|TRBV28|TRBD1
CASSFPLRGAEAFF
TGTGCCAGCAGTTTCCCACTCAGGGGGGCTGAAGCTTTCTTT
>15|TRBJ1-6|-|TRBV25-1|-
CASSEYPGSSSPLHF
TGTGCCAGCAGTGAATACCCGGGTAGTAGTTCACCCCTCCACTTT
>13|TRBJ2-7|-|TRBV16|TRBD1
CASSRDRVDEQYF
TGTGCCAGCAGTCGGGACAGGGTAGACGAGCAGTACTTC
>15|TRBJ1-6|few|TRBV5-1|TRBD1
CASSFDRGLNSPLHF
TGCGCCAGCAGCTTTGACAGGGGCCTCAATTCACCCCTCCACTTT
>21|TRBJ2-2|-|TRBV27|TRBD2
CASSLFSYRTSGGASTGELFF
TGTGCCAGCAGTTTATTTTCATACCGGACTAGCGGGGGGGCAAGCACCGGGGAGCTGTTTTTT
>19|TRBJ1-5|-|TRBV6-1|-
CASSEAWGQGGYSNQPQHF
TGTGCCAGCAGTGAAGCCTGGGGGCAGGGCGGTTATAGCAATCAGCCCCAGCATTTT
>12|TRBJ1-5|-|TRBV20-1|-
CSASTGDQPQHF
TGCAGTGCTAGTACGGGAGATCAGCCCCAGCATTTT
>15|TRBJ1-2|-|TRBV29-1|TRBD1
CSVEDRQGPNYGYTF
TGCAGCGTTGAAGATAGACAGGGGCCTAACTATGGCTACACCTTC
>14|TRBJ2-5|once|TRBV11-2|-
CASGLSGASETQYF
TGTGCCAGCGGTTTATCAGGGGCCAGTGAGACCCAGTACTTC
>15|TRBJ2-7|-|TRBV5-1|TRBD1
CASSLIGTGGYEQYF
TGCGCCAGCAGCTTGATCGGGACAGGGGGCTACGAGCAGTACTTC
>14|TRBJ2-7|-|TRBV7-8|TRBD1
CASSIDRVRYEQYF
TGTGCCAGCAGCATCGACAGGGTACGCTACGAGCAGTACTTC
>15|TRBJ1-1|-|TRBV6-4|TRBD1
CASSKDRGHGSEAFF
TGTGCCAGCAGTAAAGACAGGGGGCATGGGTCGGAAGCTTTCTTT
>12|TRBJ1-4|-|TRBV20-1|-
CSASQSPEKLFF
TGCAGTGCTAGTCAAAGCCCTGAAAAACTGTTTTTT
>18|TRBJ2-4|-|TRBV3-1/TRBV3-2|TRBD2
CASSQPGLAGGLENIQYF
TGTGCCAGCAGCCAACCTGGACTAGCGGGGGGGCTCGAAAACATTCAGTACTTC
>18|TRBJ1-1|-|TRBV7-6|TRBD1
CASSPTPGLGQGSSEAFF
TGTGCCAGCAGCCCGACTCCAGGGTTGGGACAGGGGTCGAGTGAAGCTTTCTTT
>16|TRBJ2-3|-|TRBV9|TRBD2
CASSVLAGGDTDTQYF
TGTGCCAGCAGCGTATTAGCGGGGGGAGACACAGATACGCAGTATTTT